A selection of T cell receptor beta chains follows, all from one sample in a study of blood T cell repertoires in COVID-19. Produced via immunoSEQ multiplex PCR; TCRdb's table is partial and in-frame only. The sample includes 240,000 or so clones, about nine tenths seen only once; the top ten take over 0.75%. Sequencing input: PBMCs or T cells enriched from blood (not recorded which). These receptors were obtained from a man between 45 and 60 years old who had been exposed to COVID-19. Each CDR3 is given with its conserved first and last residue. The order of the fields is J gene, clone size, D gene, V gene, CDR3 protein, CDR3 DNA. D genes are given only for firm matches. Expanded clones are given a class, and other clones once, few, many or no size at all.

J gene: TRBJ2-7; clone size: .; D gene: TRBD2; V gene: TRBV5-1; CDR3 protein: CASSFFPSSGGANEQYF; CDR3 DNA: TGCGCCAGCAGCTTTTTCCCCTCTAGCGGGGGGGCCAACGAGCAGTACTTC
J gene: TRBJ2-6; clone size: .; D gene: .; V gene: TRBV6-5; CDR3 protein: CASSYSPGGANVLTF; CDR3 DNA: TGTGCCAGCAGTTACTCTCCAGGAGGGGCCAACGTCCTGACTTTC
J gene: TRBJ2-5; clone size: .; D gene: TRBD2; V gene: TRBV11-3; CDR3 protein: CASGSSGRIETQYF; CDR3 DNA: TGTGCCAGCGGGTCTAGCGGGAGAATAGAGACCCAGTACTTC
J gene: TRBJ2-1; clone size: .; D gene: TRBD1; V gene: TRBV7-2; CDR3 protein: CASSLMTGVTYNEQFF; CDR3 DNA: TGTGCCAGCAGCTTGATGACAGGGGTGACCTACAATGAGCAGTTCTTC
J gene: TRBJ2-6; clone size: .; D gene: .; V gene: TRBV19; CDR3 protein: CASSVTGSGANVLTF; CDR3 DNA: TGTGCCAGTAGTGTAACAGGGTCCGGGGCCAACGTCCTGACTTTC
J gene: TRBJ1-6; clone size: .; D gene: .; V gene: TRBV11-2; CDR3 protein: CASSLPHRTFYNSPLHF; CDR3 DNA: TGTGCCAGCAGCCTACCACATAGGACATTCTATAATTCACCCCTCCACTTT
J gene: TRBJ2-7; clone size: .; D gene: .; V gene: TRBV6-5; CDR3 protein: CASNLKNRGSYEQYF; CDR3 DNA: TGTGCCAGCAACCTGAAGAACCGCGGTTCCTACGAGCAGTACTTC
J gene: TRBJ1-3; clone size: .; D gene: TRBD1; V gene: TRBV6-5; CDR3 protein: CATAGGADSGNTIYF; CDR3 DNA: TGTGCCACCGCAGGGGGCGCAGACTCTGGAAACACCATATATTTT
J gene: TRBJ1-1; clone size: .; D gene: .; V gene: TRBV11-2; CDR3 protein: CASSFGQNTEAFF; CDR3 DNA: TGTGCCAGCAGCTTCGGACAGAACACTGAAGCTTTCTTT
J gene: TRBJ1-1; clone size: .; D gene: .; V gene: TRBV19; CDR3 protein: CASNRRGTEAFF; CDR3 DNA: TGTGCCAGTAACCGACGCGGGACTGAAGCTTTCTTT
J gene: TRBJ1-1; clone size: .; D gene: TRBD1; V gene: TRBV23-1; CDR3 protein: CASSMKGQGRRGCEAFF; CDR3 DNA: TGCGCCAGCAGTATGAAGGGACAGGGGCGGCGGGGGTGTGAAGCTTTCTTT
J gene: TRBJ2-5; clone size: .; D gene: TRBD2; V gene: TRBV4-2; CDR3 protein: CASSQVLAGGQETQYF; CDR3 DNA: TGTGCCAGCAGCCAAGTTTTAGCGGGGGGTCAAGAGACCCAGTACTTC
J gene: TRBJ2-5; clone size: once; D gene: .; V gene: TRBV29-1; CDR3 protein: CSVPGHPQETQYF; CDR3 DNA: TGCAGCGTTCCGGGACACCCCCAAGAGACCCAGTACTTC
J gene: TRBJ1-1; clone size: .; D gene: .; V gene: TRBV6-5; CDR3 protein: CASSYSSSGNTEAFF; CDR3 DNA: TGTGCCAGCAGTTACTCGAGTTCAGGGAACACTGAAGCTTTCTTT
J gene: TRBJ1-6; clone size: .; D gene: .; V gene: TRBV7-9; CDR3 protein: CASSFQGNNSPLHF; CDR3 DNA: TGTGCCAGCAGCTTCCAGGGAAATAATTCACCCCTCCACTTT
J gene: TRBJ1-5; clone size: .; D gene: .; V gene: TRBV19; CDR3 protein: CASSINWRAGVGPQHF; CDR3 DNA: TGTGCCAGTAGTATCAATTGGCGGGCAGGGGTAGGGCCCCAGCATTTT
J gene: TRBJ2-2; clone size: .; D gene: .; V gene: TRBV5-1; CDR3 protein: CASHRLGTTGELFF; CDR3 DNA: TGCGCCAGCCACAGACTAGGCACCACCGGGGAGCTGTTTTTT
J gene: TRBJ2-2; clone size: few; D gene: TRBD2; V gene: TRBV2; CDR3 protein: CASSVGLAGTGELFF; CDR3 DNA: TGTGCCAGCAGTGTGGGCCTAGCGGGCACCGGGGAGCTGTTTTTT
J gene: TRBJ1-1; clone size: .; D gene: .; V gene: TRBV7-3; CDR3 protein: CASRADSYTEAFF; CDR3 DNA: TGTGCCAGCAGAGCCGACTCCTACACTGAAGCTTTCTTT
J gene: TRBJ1-2; clone size: .; D gene: .; V gene: TRBV6-5; CDR3 protein: CASSSPSAANDGYTF; CDR3 DNA: TGTGCGAGCTCATCTCCCTCGGCGGCCAACGATGGCTACACCTTC
J gene: TRBJ1-1; clone size: .; D gene: .; V gene: TRBV11-1; CDR3 protein: CASSLRRGRPNTEAFF; CDR3 DNA: TGTGCCAGCAGCTTAAGAAGAGGCAGACCGAACACTGAAGCTTTCTTT
J gene: TRBJ1-5; clone size: .; D gene: .; V gene: TRBV18; CDR3 protein: CASSLMTDSNQPQHF; CDR3 DNA: TGTGCCAGCTCACTGATGACAGATAGCAATCAGCCCCAGCATTTT
J gene: TRBJ2-3; clone size: .; D gene: TRBD2; V gene: TRBV2; CDR3 protein: CASRASGRGTQYF; CDR3 DNA: TGTGCCAGCAGGGCTAGCGGGAGAGGTACGCAGTATTTT
J gene: TRBJ1-1; clone size: .; D gene: .; V gene: TRBV18; CDR3 protein: CASSPYNPMTEAFF; CDR3 DNA: TGTGCCAGCTCACCATACAACCCAATGACTGAAGCTTTCTTT
J gene: TRBJ2-3; clone size: few; D gene: .; V gene: TRBV6-2/TRBV6-3; CDR3 protein: CASSYPVRTDTQYF; CDR3 DNA: TGTGCCAGCAGTTACCCCGTCCGCACAGATACGCAGTATTTT
J gene: TRBJ1-4; clone size: .; D gene: TRBD1; V gene: TRBV30; CDR3 protein: CAWSGGTGEKLFF; CDR3 DNA: TGTGCCTGGAGTGGAGGGACAGGAGAAAAACTGTTTTTT
J gene: TRBJ1-1; clone size: .; D gene: .; V gene: TRBV7-2; CDR3 protein: CASSLVAGVNTEAFF; CDR3 DNA: TGTGCCAGCAGCTTAGTAGCGGGAGTGAACACTGAAGCTTTCTTT
J gene: TRBJ1-2; clone size: .; D gene: .; V gene: TRBV16; CDR3 protein: CASSQTDINYGYTF; CDR3 DNA: TGTGCCAGCAGCCAAACGGACATTAACTATGGCTACACCTTC
J gene: TRBJ2-7; clone size: .; D gene: TRBD1; V gene: TRBV5-1; CDR3 protein: CASSRRGTGPIEQYF; CDR3 DNA: TGCGCCAGCAGCAGACGGGGGACAGGGCCTATCGAGCAGTACTTC
J gene: TRBJ2-1; clone size: .; D gene: TRBD2; V gene: TRBV2; CDR3 protein: CASTIAGFNEQFF; CDR3 DNA: TGTGCCAGCACAATAGCGGGGTTCAATGAGCAGTTCTTC
J gene: TRBJ2-7; clone size: .; D gene: TRBD2; V gene: TRBV6-6; CDR3 protein: CASSPSLGVSGGDEQYF; CDR3 DNA: TGTGCCAGCAGTCCCTCGCTCGGTGTCAGCGGGGGGGACGAGCAGTACTTC
J gene: TRBJ1-2; clone size: .; D gene: .; V gene: TRBV4-1; CDR3 protein: CASSQPYTGNYGYTF; CDR3 DNA: TGCGCCAGCAGCCAACCTTATACAGGGAACTATGGCTACACCTTC
J gene: TRBJ1-2; clone size: once; D gene: TRBD1; V gene: TRBV29-1; CDR3 protein: CSVVGSGGSGYTF; CDR3 DNA: TGCAGCGTTGTGGGTTCAGGGGGAAGCGGCTACACCTTC
J gene: TRBJ1-1; clone size: .; D gene: .; V gene: TRBV19; CDR3 protein: CASRREMNTEAFF; CDR3 DNA: TGTGCCAGCAGGCGGGAGATGAACACTGAAGCTTTCTTT
J gene: TRBJ1-2; clone size: .; D gene: TRBD1; V gene: TRBV19; CDR3 protein: CASSSDRRGYGYTF; CDR3 DNA: TGTGCCAGTAGTTCGGACAGGCGTGGGTATGGCTACACCTTC
J gene: TRBJ2-3; clone size: .; D gene: .; V gene: TRBV10-3; CDR3 protein: CAIRVISGASTDTQYF; CDR3 DNA: TGTGCCATCAGGGTGATTAGCGGAGCTAGCACAGATACGCAGTATTTT
J gene: TRBJ2-3; clone size: .; D gene: TRBD1; V gene: TRBV4-1; CDR3 protein: CASSQDWLRDRTQYF; CDR3 DNA: TGCGCCAGCAGCCAAGATTGGCTCCGGGACAGGACGCAGTATTTT
J gene: TRBJ2-5; clone size: .; D gene: .; V gene: TRBV5-1; CDR3 protein: CASSLSAGEETQYF; CDR3 DNA: TGCGCCAGCAGTCTCTCTGCAGGTGAAGAGACCCAGTACTTC
J gene: TRBJ2-2; clone size: .; D gene: .; V gene: TRBV11-2; CDR3 protein: CASSPIRGAITGELFF; CDR3 DNA: TGTGCCAGCAGCCCTATCAGGGGGGCGATCACCGGGGAGCTGTTTTTT
J gene: TRBJ2-5; clone size: once; D gene: .; V gene: TRBV7-9; CDR3 protein: CASSFRGAGETQYF; CDR3 DNA: TGTGCCAGCAGCTTCAGGGGGGCTGGGGAGACCCAGTACTTC
J gene: TRBJ2-5; clone size: once; D gene: TRBD2; V gene: TRBV5-1; CDR3 protein: CASSPGEGLETQYF; CDR3 DNA: TGCGCCAGCAGTCCTGGGGAGGGGCTCGAGACCCAGTACTTC
J gene: TRBJ1-2; clone size: .; D gene: .; V gene: TRBV14; CDR3 protein: CASSQGLQAYGYTF; CDR3 DNA: TGTGCCAGCAGCCAAGGGTTACAGGCCTATGGCTACACCTTC
J gene: TRBJ2-5; clone size: .; D gene: .; V gene: TRBV6-5; CDR3 protein: CASTPGGSETQYF; CDR3 DNA: TGTGCCAGCACCCCCGGGGGTTCTGAGACCCAGTACTTC
J gene: TRBJ2-3; clone size: .; D gene: .; V gene: TRBV18; CDR3 protein: CASSPRGDGTLGTDTQYF; CDR3 DNA: TGTGCCAGCTCACCCCGAGGGGACGGGACTTTAGGGACAGATACGCAGTATTTT
J gene: TRBJ2-7; clone size: .; D gene: TRBD2; V gene: TRBV18; CDR3 protein: CASSPVGGAGFYEQYF; CDR3 DNA: TGTGCCAGCTCACCTGTTGGGGGAGCGGGGTTCTACGAGCAGTACTTC
J gene: TRBJ2-1; clone size: .; D gene: TRBD2; V gene: TRBV30; CDR3 protein: CAWNGIAGGPEFF; CDR3 DNA: TGTGCCTGGAATGGGATAGCGGGAGGGCCGGAGTTCTTC
J gene: TRBJ2-3; clone size: .; D gene: TRBD2; V gene: TRBV27; CDR3 protein: CASSFTFGLAGVNTDTQYF; CDR3 DNA: TGTGCCAGCAGTTTCACCTTTGGGCTAGCGGGGGTAAACACAGATACGCAGTATTTT
J gene: TRBJ1-4; clone size: .; D gene: TRBD1; V gene: TRBV19; CDR3 protein: CASKVTGGAGSNEKLFF; CDR3 DNA: TGTGCCAGTAAAGTGACAGGGGGCGCGGGATCTAATGAAAAACTGTTTTTT
J gene: TRBJ2-1; clone size: once; D gene: TRBD2; V gene: TRBV25-1; CDR3 protein: CASREGTSSYNEQFF; CDR3 DNA: TGTGCCAGCAGGGAGGGGACTAGCAGCTACAATGAGCAGTTCTTC
J gene: TRBJ2-2; clone size: .; D gene: TRBD2; V gene: TRBV9; CDR3 protein: CASSVEVAGGLNTGELFF; CDR3 DNA: TGTGCCAGCAGCGTAGAAGTAGCGGGGGGCCTGAACACCGGGGAGCTGTTTTTT
J gene: TRBJ2-6; clone size: .; D gene: TRBD1; V gene: TRBV7-3; CDR3 protein: CASSRYTGTGYSGANVLTF; CDR3 DNA: TGTGCCAGCAGCCGTTATACCGGGACAGGGTACTCTGGGGCCAACGTCCTGACTTTC
J gene: TRBJ2-2; clone size: .; D gene: TRBD2; V gene: TRBV10-1; CDR3 protein: CASAREATGELFF; CDR3 DNA: TGCGCCAGCGCGCGGGAGGCCACCGGGGAGCTGTTTTTT
J gene: TRBJ1-4; clone size: .; D gene: TRBD1; V gene: TRBV14; CDR3 protein: CASSQDRRTGSEKLFF; CDR3 DNA: TGTGCCAGCAGCCAAGATCGACGGACAGGGAGTGAAAAACTGTTTTTT
J gene: TRBJ1-1; clone size: .; D gene: TRBD1; V gene: TRBV7-9; CDR3 protein: CASSSSGQGATEAFF; CDR3 DNA: TGTGCCAGCAGCTCGTCGGGACAGGGGGCGACTGAAGCTTTCTTT
J gene: TRBJ1-2; clone size: .; D gene: .; V gene: TRBV5-1; CDR3 protein: CASSTGQRANYGYTF; CDR3 DNA: TGCGCCAGCAGCACCGGACAGAGAGCTAACTATGGCTACACCTTC
J gene: TRBJ1-1; clone size: .; D gene: .; V gene: TRBV3-1/TRBV3-2; CDR3 protein: CASSHRTPNTEAFF; CDR3 DNA: TGTGCCAGCAGCCATCGGACACCGAACACTGAAGCTTTCTTT
J gene: TRBJ1-1; clone size: .; D gene: TRBD1; V gene: TRBV5-6; CDR3 protein: CASSWRDSLNTEAFF; CDR3 DNA: TGTGCCAGCAGCTGGAGGGACAGCCTGAACACTGAAGCTTTCTTT
J gene: TRBJ2-2; clone size: .; D gene: TRBD1; V gene: TRBV6-6; CDR3 protein: CASRGQLGGELFF; CDR3 DNA: TGTGCCAGCAGGGGACAGCTTGGCGGGGAGCTGTTTTTT
J gene: TRBJ2-1; clone size: .; D gene: TRBD2; V gene: TRBV3-1/TRBV3-2; CDR3 protein: CASSPRLAGEAGNEQFF; CDR3 DNA: TGTGCCAGCAGCCCCCGACTAGCGGGGGAGGCGGGGAATGAGCAGTTCTTC
J gene: TRBJ2-1; clone size: .; D gene: TRBD2; V gene: TRBV28; CDR3 protein: CASSLGLAGRDEQFF; CDR3 DNA: TGTGCCAGCAGTTTGGGACTAGCGGGTAGGGATGAGCAGTTCTTC